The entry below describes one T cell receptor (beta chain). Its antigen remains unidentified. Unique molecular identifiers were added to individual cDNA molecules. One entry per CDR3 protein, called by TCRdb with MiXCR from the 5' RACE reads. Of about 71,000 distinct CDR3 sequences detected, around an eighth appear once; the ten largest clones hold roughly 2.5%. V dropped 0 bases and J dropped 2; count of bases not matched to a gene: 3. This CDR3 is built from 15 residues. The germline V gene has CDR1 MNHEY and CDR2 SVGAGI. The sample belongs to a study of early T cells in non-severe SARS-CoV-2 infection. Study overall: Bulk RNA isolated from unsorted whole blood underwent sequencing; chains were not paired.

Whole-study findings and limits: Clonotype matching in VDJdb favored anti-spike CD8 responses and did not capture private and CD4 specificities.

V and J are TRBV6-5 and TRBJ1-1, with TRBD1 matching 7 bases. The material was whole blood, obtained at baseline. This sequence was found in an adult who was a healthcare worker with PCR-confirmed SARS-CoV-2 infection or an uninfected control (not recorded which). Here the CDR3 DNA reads TGTGCCAGCAGTTACTCGACAGGGATAAACACTGAAGCTTTCTTT. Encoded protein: CASSYSTGINTEAFF.